The 8 T cell receptor beta chains reported below all come from one sample, sequenced in a study of CXCR3-negative and CXCR3-positive naive CD8 T cells. Through 5' RACE with UMI labels, the TRB cDNA libraries were prepared. From its re-call of the 5' RACE reads, TCRdb lists each CDR3 protein once, without DNA. The data show around 96,000 distinct CDR3 sequences, and the top ten clones hold 1.7%. Sequencing input: naive CXCR3- CD8+ T cells from blood. The subset is: CD45RO-CCR7+CD27+CD95- naive CD8+ T cells lacking CXCR3 (TNR3-). These receptors originate from a human donor in good health. Some clones in this sample may be carry-over from other donors' samples.

The CDR3 is CASSPGTHREINEKLFF. The rearrangement links TRBV4-3 to TRBJ1-4; TCRdb picks TRBD1, but there is no DNA to check that call. Germline lookup yields CDR1 LGHNA and CDR2 YSLEER. CDR3 size: 17 residues.

This sequence joins TRBV5-1 and TRBJ1-2. The CDR3 has 12 amino acids. Germline values: CDR1 SGHRS, CDR2 YFSETQ. The CDR3 spells CASSFGLHGYTF. The whole variable domain, filled in from reference TRBV5-1 and TRBJ1-2, reads KAGVTQTPRYLIKTRGQQVTLSCSPISGHRSVSWYQQTPGQGLQFLFEYFSETQRNKGNFPGRFSGRQFSNSRSEMNVSTLELGDSALYLCASSFGLHGYTFGSGTRLTVV.

The chain is built from TRBV7-9 and TRBJ2-5. Germline V gives CDR1 SEHNR, CDR2 FQNEAQ (reference sequence). The CDR3 has 11 amino acids. CDR3 in amino acids: CASSRKETQYF.

The chain links TRBV27 to TRBJ1-5; TCRdb gives TRBD1 as the D gene, but with no DNA this cannot be confirmed. This CDR3 region has 13 residues. The germline CDR1 and CDR2 sequences are MNHEY and SMNVEV (reference sequence). The CDR3 protein is CASTTGPNQPQHF.

V gene TRBV29-1 combines with J gene TRBJ2-7; as DNA is missing, the TRBD1 call by TCRdb cannot be tested. CDR1 and CDR2 (germline): SQVTM, ANQGSEA. The CDR3 loop spans 13 amino acids. CDR3 sequence: CSVEQGETYEQYF.

The chain links TRBV9 to TRBJ2-1; no DNA is available, so the TRBD2 call from TCRdb remains unchecked. CDR1 and CDR2 from the germline V gene are SGDLS and YYNGEE. This CDR3 is 15 amino acids long. The CDR3 here is CASSASGRAVNEQFF.

The chain has TRBV29-1 and TRBJ2-7; TCRdb calls TRBD1, which cannot be checked without DNA. The CDR3 totals 15 residues. Germline-derived CDR1 and CDR2 are SQVTM and ANQGSEA. CDR3 in amino acids: CSVEGMDREAYEQYF.

The rearrangement uses TRBV7-8 and TRBJ2-7; TCRdb reports TRBD2, a call that lacks DNA to check it against. The CDR3 has 14 amino acids. Germline V gene data show CDR1 as SGHVS and CDR2 as FQNEAQ. The CDR3 spells CASRPKREAYEQYF.